The source of this TCR beta chain is a study of early T cells in non-severe SARS-CoV-2 infection. cDNA molecules, individually, were tagged with unique molecular identifiers. From the 5' RACE reads, TCRdb called clonotypes with MiXCR, one entry per CDR3 protein. The table shows 30,000 to 35,000 distinct CDR3 sequences, with roughly 6.6% occurring only once. The CDR3 is made up of 15 amino acids. V shed 5 bases and J shed 4 bases, with 12 bases lying between them. The V gene's germline CDR1 is LNHDA and CDR2 SQIVND (reference sequence). The clonotype originates from an adult who was a healthcare worker with PCR-confirmed SARS-CoV-2 infection or an uninfected control (not recorded which). This chain uses TRBV19 with TRBJ2-6; D unresolved. Sequencing used whole blood. The CDR3 region is CASSASQAGANVLTF. Here the CDR3 DNA reads TGTGCCAGTAGTGCCTCACAAGCGGGGGCCAACGTCCTGACTTTC.